These T cell receptor beta chains were read from a single sample in a study of response to subunit inactivated influenza vaccine. MiXCR, applied by TCRdb to the RT-PCR reads, yields one record per CDR3 protein. Of more than 450,000 distinct CDR3 sequences listed, 11% are singletons. The same data also contributed to another study, on T cells expressing NK-cell markers.

The sequenced sample was PBMCs from blood, obtained on the day of vaccination. The receptors here all came from a man aged 45-60 years who received an inactivated influenza vaccine. Each CDR3 is given with its conserved first and last residue. Each record gives: V gene, clone size, D gene, J gene, CDR3 DNA, CDR3 protein. D genes are given only for firm matches. Not every row has a clone size; where given, it reads once, few, many or a size class.

v_gene: TRBV7-2; abundance: many; d_gene: NA; j_gene: TRBJ2-1; CDR3nt: TGTGCCAGCGCACCTGTGGGGGGTCTGGATGAGCAGTTCTTC; CDR3aa: CASAPVGGLDEQFF
v_gene: TRBV19; abundance: NA; d_gene: NA; j_gene: TRBJ1-2; CDR3nt: TGTGCCAGAACATTCCGGGGTACCAACTATGGCTACACCTTC; CDR3aa: CARTFRGTNYGYTF
v_gene: TRBV28; abundance: many; d_gene: NA; j_gene: TRBJ1-6; CDR3nt: TGTGCCAGCACCCAGTGGAGTCCGCCCCTCCACTTT; CDR3aa: CASTQWSPPLHF
v_gene: TRBV29-1; abundance: few; d_gene: NA; j_gene: TRBJ2-5; CDR3nt: TGCAGCGTTGTGGTGATCCAAGAGACCCAGTACTTC; CDR3aa: CSVVVIQETQYF
v_gene: TRBV7-2; abundance: many; d_gene: NA; j_gene: TRBJ2-1; CDR3nt: TGTGCCAGCAGCTTAATCAGGGACTACAATGAGCAGTTCTTC; CDR3aa: CASSLIRDYNEQFF
v_gene: TRBV6-1; abundance: few; d_gene: NA; j_gene: TRBJ2-7; CDR3nt: TGTGCCAGCAGTGGCACACTCCCACCCTACGAGCAGTACTTC; CDR3aa: CASSGTLPPYEQYF
v_gene: TRBV20-1; abundance: NA; d_gene: TRBD1; j_gene: TRBJ1-2; CDR3nt: TGCAGTGCTAGCCAACAGGGGGCTGGCTATGGCTACACCTTC; CDR3aa: CSASQQGAGYGYTF
v_gene: TRBV5-1; abundance: many; d_gene: NA; j_gene: TRBJ1-1; CDR3nt: TGCGCCAGCAGCATAAGTACAGGGAACACTGAAGCTTTCTTT; CDR3aa: CASSISTGNTEAFF
v_gene: TRBV3-1; abundance: many; d_gene: NA; j_gene: TRBJ2-2; CDR3nt: TGTGCCAGCGGGGGGGCCGACACCGGGGAGCTGTTTTTT; CDR3aa: CASGGADTGELFF
v_gene: TRBV24-1; abundance: NA; d_gene: NA; j_gene: TRBJ2-1; CDR3nt: TGTGCCACCAGTTCCGGACAGTTCTCCTACAATGAGCAGTTCTTC; CDR3aa: CATSSGQFSYNEQFF
v_gene: TRBV15; abundance: few; d_gene: TRBD1; j_gene: TRBJ2-1; CDR3nt: TGTGCCACCAGCAGAGCGGGACAGGGCAGGGAGCAGTTCTTC; CDR3aa: CATSRAGQGREQFF
v_gene: TRBV15; abundance: few; d_gene: NA; j_gene: TRBJ2-7; CDR3nt: TGTGCCACCAGCAGAGATCTCAGCGAGGTAGCGGAGGGCTACGAGCAGTACTTC; CDR3aa: CATSRDLSEVAEGYEQYF
v_gene: TRBV5-1; abundance: few; d_gene: NA; j_gene: TRBJ2-3; CDR3nt: TGCGCCAGCGGTGACCCCATGGAGAAGGATACGCAGTATTTT; CDR3aa: CASGDPMEKDTQYF
v_gene: TRBV12-3/TRBV12-4; abundance: NA; d_gene: NA; j_gene: TRBJ2-5; CDR3nt: TGTGCCAGCTCGGTAACAGAAGTACAAGAGACCCAGTACTTC; CDR3aa: CASSVTEVQETQYF
v_gene: TRBV10-3; abundance: NA; d_gene: TRBD1; j_gene: TRBJ2-3; CDR3nt: TGTGCCATCGGGGGACAGGGAACAGATACGCAGTATTTT; CDR3aa: CAIGGQGTDTQYF
v_gene: TRBV7-2; abundance: few; d_gene: NA; j_gene: TRBJ1-5; CDR3nt: TGTGCCAGCAGCTTATCCTCCAGGGGAGGTTCTCAGCCCCAGCATTTT; CDR3aa: CASSLSSRGGSQPQHF
v_gene: TRBV5-1; abundance: NA; d_gene: NA; j_gene: TRBJ2-5; CDR3nt: TGCGCCAGCAGCTTGAGTCATATGAGCATGGAGACCCAGTACTTC; CDR3aa: CASSLSHMSMETQYF
v_gene: TRBV12-3/TRBV12-4; abundance: many; d_gene: TRBD2; j_gene: TRBJ2-5; CDR3nt: TGTGCCAGCAGTCCTCGACTAGCGGGAGGCCAAGAGACCCAGTACTTC; CDR3aa: CASSPRLAGGQETQYF
v_gene: TRBV5-1; abundance: NA; d_gene: TRBD2; j_gene: TRBJ2-5; CDR3nt: TGCGCCAGCAGCTCTGGGGGGGGTGTAAAGACCCAGTACTTC; CDR3aa: CASSSGGGVKTQYF
v_gene: TRBV5-1; abundance: NA; d_gene: NA; j_gene: TRBJ2-7; CDR3nt: TGCGCCAGCAGCTCCAGAAGCGCCTCCTACGAGCAGTACTTC; CDR3aa: CASSSRSASYEQYF
v_gene: TRBV12-3/TRBV12-4; abundance: NA; d_gene: TRBD1; j_gene: TRBJ1-1; CDR3nt: TGTGCCAGCAGGGACAGGGCGAACACTGAAGCTTTCTTT; CDR3aa: CASRDRANTEAFF
v_gene: TRBV7-2; abundance: few; d_gene: NA; j_gene: TRBJ2-2; CDR3nt: TGTGCCAGCAGCTTAGTTAGGATAACTGGGGAGCTGTTTTTT; CDR3aa: CASSLVRITGELFF
v_gene: TRBV5-8; abundance: NA; d_gene: NA; j_gene: TRBJ2-1; CDR3nt: TGTGCCAGCAGCGGAGAGTTAGCGGAGTCCTACAATGAGCAGTTCTTC; CDR3aa: CASSGELAESYNEQFF
v_gene: TRBV11-2; abundance: few; d_gene: NA; j_gene: TRBJ2-5; CDR3nt: TGTGCCAGCAGCCCTGCCGGGCTCCAAGAGACCCAGTACTTC; CDR3aa: CASSPAGLQETQYF
v_gene: TRBV18; abundance: NA; d_gene: NA; j_gene: TRBJ2-2; CDR3nt: TGTGCCAGCTCAGACGGTTATTCCACCGGGGAGCTGTTTTTT; CDR3aa: CASSDGYSTGELFF
v_gene: TRBV28; abundance: few; d_gene: NA; j_gene: TRBJ1-5; CDR3nt: TGTGCCAGCACCTCTGGGGGCCCTACGAATCAGCCCCAGCATTTT; CDR3aa: CASTSGGPTNQPQHF